These T cell receptor beta chains were read from a single sample in a study of PD-1 blockade in classical Hodgkin lymphoma. Method: immunoSEQ multiplex PCR; TCRdb's copy keeps in-frame clones and lacks some. The profile shows some 9,000 clones, around 92% of them singletons. The source material was CD8+ T cells from blood. The receptors come from a human donor with classical Hodgkin lymphoma. Both conserved end residues are part of each CDR3. D genes are given only for firm matches. Expanded clones get a size class; other rows say once, few or many, or leave the size out.

v_gene	abundance	d_gene	j_gene	CDR3nt	CDR3aa
TRBV19	few	NA	TRBJ1-4	TGTGCCAGCTCTTCCGACCTAGGTCGGGGTTCGGAAAAACTGTTTTTT	CASSSDLGRGSEKLFF
TRBV13	NA	NA	TRBJ1-1	TGTGCCAGCAGCTTAGATCAGAGGAACACTGAAGCTTTCTTT	CASSLDQRNTEAFF
TRBV11-2	NA	TRBD2	TRBJ2-1	TGTGCCAGCAGCTTAGTAGCGGGCGACAATGAGCAGTTCTTC	CASSLVAGDNEQFF
TRBV2	NA	NA	TRBJ2-1	TGTGCCAGCAGTGATTGGCAGGGGCGGAACAATGAGCAGTTCTTC	CASSDWQGRNNEQFF
TRBV14	NA	NA	TRBJ2-2	TGTGCCAGCAGCTCTCGTAAGGCCCCTGACACCGGGGAGCTGTTTTTT	CASSSRKAPDTGELFF
TRBV10-3	few	NA	TRBJ1-2	TGTGCCATCAGGGACCCGGGGGGGGCCTATGGCTACACCTTC	CAIRDPGGAYGYTF
TRBV30	NA	TRBD1	TRBJ1-1	TGTGCCTGGAGTGTACAGGGGGCGACTGAAGCTTTCTTT	CAWSVQGATEAFF
TRBV6-4	NA	TRBD1	TRBJ2-3	TGTGCCAGCAGTTGGAAATACCGGGACAGGGGTGATACGCAGTATTTT	CASSWKYRDRGDTQYF
TRBV5-1	NA	TRBD2	TRBJ2-2	TGCGCCAGCAGTTGGCTAGCGGGAGGACCCCAAGGGGACGGGGAGCTGTTTTTT	CASSWLAGGPQGDGELFF
TRBV4-1	NA	TRBD2	TRBJ2-1	TGCGCCAGCAGCCAAGGACACCGGGAGGGGAATGAGCAGTTCTTC	CASSQGHREGNEQFF
TRBV21-1	NA	NA	TRBJ1-1	TGTGCCAGCAGCAAAAAAGGAAGGACTGAAGCTTTCTTT	CASSKKGRTEAFF
TRBV5-1	NA	TRBD1	TRBJ1-4	TGCGCCAGCTACTCCGGGACAGGGGAAGAAAAACTGTTTTTT	CASYSGTGEEKLFF
TRBV5-6	NA	TRBD1	TRBJ1-4	TGTGCCAGCAGCTTGGGACAGGGTTGGGAAAAACTGTTTTTT	CASSLGQGWEKLFF
TRBV5-6	NA	TRBD2	TRBJ2-3	TGTGCCAGCAGCTGGGCGACTAGCGGGAGGTCAGATACGCAGTATTTT	CASSWATSGRSDTQYF
TRBV19	NA	NA	TRBJ1-1	TGTGCCAGTAAAGGAGGCCTGAACACTGAAGCTTTCTTT	CASKGGLNTEAFF
TRBV30	NA	NA	TRBJ2-7	TGTGCCTGGAGTATGGGAGGATCCTACGAGCAGTACTTC	CAWSMGGSYEQYF
TRBV7-9	NA	TRBD1	TRBJ2-3	TGTGCCAGCAGCATCGAGACAGGGGCAGATACGCAGTATTTT	CASSIETGADTQYF
TRBV2	once	NA	TRBJ2-1	TGTGCCAGGCAAAAGGGGCTGGGGGGATACAATGAGCAGTTCTTC	CARQKGLGGYNEQFF
TRBV28	NA	NA	TRBJ2-7	TGTGCCAGCAGTTTATATCAGCTCTACGAGCAGTACTTC	CASSLYQLYEQYF
TRBV5-4	NA	TRBD1	TRBJ1-1	TGTGCCAGCAGCTTAGACAGGGGTTTAAACACTGAAGCTTTCTTT	CASSLDRGLNTEAFF
TRBV6-1	NA	TRBD2	TRBJ2-3	TGTGCCAGCAGTGGGCGGTGGACTAGCGGGAAATGGGCGCAGTATTTT	CASSGRWTSGKWAQYF
TRBV10-3	NA	NA	TRBJ2-1	TGTGCCATCGACCAGGGAGGTGGTGAGCAGTTCTTC	CAIDQGGGEQFF